This entry features one TCR beta chain sequence. The record originates from a study of control samples from healthy donors and cancer patients. TCRdb keeps only in-frame clones here, not all; method: immunoSEQ multiplex PCR. The sample gives some 120,000 clones, roughly 90% of which show up once; about 7.2% is in the top ten. The CDR3 is made up of 13 amino acids. V lost 4 bases to trimming and J lost 8 bases; unmatched junction nucleotides: 7. From germline, CDR1 is MNHEY and CDR2 SVGAGI. Material: blood. This chain links TRBV6-5 with TRBJ1-2, with TRBD1 identical over 7 bases. The TCR originated in a woman aged 18-29 years in good health. The DNA for the CDR3 is TGTGCCAGCAGTTCGACAGGGTTGGGGGGCTACACCTTC. Protein: CASSSTGLGGYTF.